This T cell receptor (beta chain) was captured by sequencing in a study of T cell changes during pregnancy in multiple sclerosis. The germline CDR1 and CDR2 sequences are MNHNS and SASEGT. V lost 0 bases to trimming and J lost 5 bases, with 16 bases between them. The CDR3 length is 16 residues. Assay: immunoSEQ multiplex PCR; the TCRdb copy retains only in-frame clones and omits some. The data contain about 83,000 clones, about 90% of them seen just once; the ten biggest clones take up roughly 3.5%. The chain links TRBV6-1 to TRBJ2-5; D may be TRBD2 (6 bases). Sequenced material: PBMCs, taken in the first trimester of pregnancy. The receptor's source is a female donor in good health, serving as a control in a pregnancy study. Some clones in this sample may be carry-over from other donors' samples. CDR3 sequence reads: CASSEALWGGGETQYF. CDR3 coding DNA: TGTGCCAGCAGTGAAGCGCTTTGGGGAGGCGGGGAGACCCAGTACTTC.